Each of the 6 T cell receptor beta chains below was sequenced from the same sample in a study of blood T cell repertoires in COVID-19. Generated by immunoSEQ multiplex PCR, the TCRdb table keeps only in-frame clones and is missing some. The sample shows about 160,000 clones, roughly 80% of them seen only once. The sample comprised PBMCs or T cells enriched from blood (not recorded which). The source of these receptors is a woman aged 55-69 years who had recovered from COVID-19.

This clone is a singleton in its sample. The J gene is TRBJ1-5, the V gene TRBV25-1, with 7 bases matching TRBD1. The CDR3 has 14 residues. Germline V gives CDR1 MGHDK, CDR2 SYGVNS. After removal of 2 bases from V and 2 bases from J, the junction contained 0 bases not matched to a gene. The CDR3 DNA reads TGTGCCAGCAGTGAACAGGGGGGCAATCAGCCCCAGCATTTT. It yields the protein CASSEQGGNQPQHF.

The rearrangement uses TRBV15 and TRBJ1-6; TRBD1 matches 8 bases. CDR3 size: 16 residues. The germline CDR1 and CDR2 sequences are LNHNV and YYDKDF (reference sequence). J lost 7 bases, V lost 2 bases, and 7 bases had no gene match. The DNA for the CDR3 is TGTGCCACCAGCAGACCCCAGACAGGGGCCAATTCACCCCTCCACTTT. Residues: CATSRPQTGANSPLHF.

The chain has TRBV5-6 and TRBJ2-1; 9 bases match TRBD2. The V gene end was trimmed by 2 bases and the J gene end by 4 bases; junction bases not matched to a gene: 4. The germline V gene encodes CDR1 SGHDT and CDR2 YYEEEE. The CDR3 contains 15 residues. CDR3 DNA sequence: TGTGCCAGCAGCTTCCGCGGGGGGGCATACAATGAGCAGTTCTTC. It yields the protein CASSFRGGAYNEQFF.

There are a few counts of this clone. The rearrangement joins TRBV30 to TRBJ2-7; TRBD2 might be the D (5 bases). V lost 4 bases and J 0 bases, leaving 13 bases between the germline ends. This CDR3 region has 14 residues. Germline CDR1 and CDR2: GTSNPN and SVGIG (reference sequence). Here the CDR3 reads CAWMPGLTSYEQYF. CDR3 nucleotides: TGTGCCTGGATGCCGGGGTTGACCTCCTACGAGCAGTACTTC. The full variable domain, its missing parts supplied by reference TRBV30 and TRBJ2-7, is SQTIHQWPATLVQPVGSPLSLECTVEGTSNPNLYWYRQAAGRGLQLLFYSVGIGQISSEVPQNLSASRPQDRQFILSSKKLLLSDSGFYLCAWMPGLTSYEQYFGPGTRLTVT.

The chain has TRBV6-5 and TRBJ2-7; D is uncertain. This CDR3 is 15 amino acids long. In germline, CDR1 is MNHEY, CDR2 SVGAGI. The germline V and J ends were trimmed by 6 bases and 0 bases, with 15 bases remaining between them. CDR3 in DNA: TGTGCCAGCAGCGACGACCACTGGAGCTCCTACGAGCAGTACTTC. The encoded protein is CASSDDHWSSYEQYF.

The V and J genes are TRBV3-1 (or the pseudogene TRBV3-2) and TRBJ1-4, with 7 bases lining up with TRBD1. Per germline, CDR1 LGHDT and CDR2 YNNKEL (reference sequence). Unmatched junction bases numbered 8, after V lost 0 bases and J lost 13 bases. The length of the CDR3 is 14 residues. The CDR3 DNA reads TGTGCCAGCAGCCAAGAGAATCTCCAGGGGGGACTGTTTTTT. Its protein product is CASSQENLQGGLFF.